This paragraph covers one TCR beta chain sequence. The CDR3 extends over 15 amino acids. Trimming removed 0 bases from V and 6 bases from J, with 12 bases in between. CDR1 is SGHTA, CDR2 FQGNSA, per germline. Sequenced by immunoSEQ multiplex PCR; TCRdb stores in-frame clones only, minus some. Of about 79,000 clones listed, approximately 92% are singletons. These data originate in a study of OX40 agonist ivuxolimab in advanced cancers. This chain connects TRBV7-2 to TRBJ1-5, with D possibly being TRBD1 (6 bases). The receptor comes from an adult with an advanced solid tumor such as melanoma, head and neck, liver or kidney cancer. The sample consisted of CD4+ or CD8+ T cells sorted from blood, taken in a trial of the OX40 agonist ivuxolimab. The chain's CDR3 is CASSLAVGASQPQHF. As DNA, the CDR3 is TGTGCCAGCAGCTTAGCCGTGGGGGCGAGTCAGCCCCAGCATTTT.